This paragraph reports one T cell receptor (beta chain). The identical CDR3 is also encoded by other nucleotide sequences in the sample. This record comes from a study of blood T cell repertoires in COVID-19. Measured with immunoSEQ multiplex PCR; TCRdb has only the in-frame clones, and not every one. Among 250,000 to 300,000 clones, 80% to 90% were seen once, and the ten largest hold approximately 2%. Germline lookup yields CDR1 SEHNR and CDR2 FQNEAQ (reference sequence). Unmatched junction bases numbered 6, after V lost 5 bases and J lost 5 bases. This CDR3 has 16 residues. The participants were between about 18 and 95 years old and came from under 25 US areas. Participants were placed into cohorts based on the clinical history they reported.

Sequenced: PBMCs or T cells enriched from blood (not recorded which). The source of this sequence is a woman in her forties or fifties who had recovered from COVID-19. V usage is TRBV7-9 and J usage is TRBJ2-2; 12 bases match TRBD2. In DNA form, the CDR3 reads TGTGCCAGCAGCCCCGGACTAGCGGGAAATACCGGGGAGCTGTTTTTT. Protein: CASSPGLAGNTGELFF.